This TCR beta chain is from a study of cytomegalovirus exposure and HLA in healthy donors. Study-wide findings and caveats: Some highly shared sequence variants likely arose as a pipeline artifact.

The PCR used 60 Vbeta and 13 Jbeta primers. Original processing notes: Unique TCR beta chains totaled about 73 million in a later count, with roughly 10 million of them shared. Assay: immunoSEQ multiplex PCR; the TCRdb copy retains only in-frame clones and omits some. D and trimming come from the DNA, and the V and J calls and clone size come from that table. Here the sample spans roughly 150,000 clones, roughly 82% being singletons. Remarks on this clone: Antigen specificity is unknown. Other DNA sequences of this sample code for an identical CDR3.

Germline CDR1 LNHDA, CDR2 SQIVND (reference sequence). V dropped 3 bases and J dropped 0; count of bases not matched to a gene: 6. This CDR3 spans 16 amino acids. The chain is built from TRBV19 and TRBJ2-7, with TRBD2 identical over 9 bases. The specimen sequenced was PBMCs. This TCR was recovered from a woman between 50 and 59 years old in good health and CMV-seropositive. The DNA of the CDR3 is TGTGCCAGTAGTATCAGTTCGACTAGCGGCTCCTACGAGCAGTACTTC. Translated, it gives CASSISSTSGSYEQYF. Looking up the rest from reference TRBV19 and TRBJ2-7 gives the full variable domain: DGGITQSPKYLFRKEGQNVTLSCEQNLNHDAMYWYRQDPGQGLRLIYYSQIVNDFQKGDIAEGYSVSREKKESFPLTVTSAQKNPTAFYLCASSISSTSGSYEQYFGPGTRLTVT.